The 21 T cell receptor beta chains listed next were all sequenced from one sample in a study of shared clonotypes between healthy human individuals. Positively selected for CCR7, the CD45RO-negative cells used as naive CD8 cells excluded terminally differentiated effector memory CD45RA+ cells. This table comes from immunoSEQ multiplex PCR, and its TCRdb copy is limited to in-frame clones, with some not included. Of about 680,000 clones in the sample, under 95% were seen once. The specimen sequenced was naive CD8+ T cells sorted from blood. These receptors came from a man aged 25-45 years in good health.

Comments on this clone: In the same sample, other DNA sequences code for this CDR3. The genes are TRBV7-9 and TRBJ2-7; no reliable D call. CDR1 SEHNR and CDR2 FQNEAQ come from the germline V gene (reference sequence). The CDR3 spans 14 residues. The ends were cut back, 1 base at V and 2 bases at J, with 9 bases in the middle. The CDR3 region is CASSLVGNPYEQYF. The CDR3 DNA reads TGTGCCAGCAGCTTAGTGGGCAATCCCTACGAGCAGTACTTC. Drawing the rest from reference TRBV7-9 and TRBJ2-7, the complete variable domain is DTGVSQNPRHKITKRGQNVTFRCDPISEHNRLYWYRQTLGQGPEFLTYFQNEAQLEKSRLLSDRFSAERPKGSFSTLEIQRTEQGDSAMYLCASSLVGNPYEQYFGPGTRLTVT.

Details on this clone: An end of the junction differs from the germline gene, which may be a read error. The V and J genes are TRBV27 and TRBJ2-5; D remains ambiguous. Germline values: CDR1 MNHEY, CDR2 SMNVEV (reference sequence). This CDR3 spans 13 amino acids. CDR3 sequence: CASRFAGGETQYF. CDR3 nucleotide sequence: TGTGCCAGCCGTTTTGCCGGCGGCGAGACCCAGTACTTC.

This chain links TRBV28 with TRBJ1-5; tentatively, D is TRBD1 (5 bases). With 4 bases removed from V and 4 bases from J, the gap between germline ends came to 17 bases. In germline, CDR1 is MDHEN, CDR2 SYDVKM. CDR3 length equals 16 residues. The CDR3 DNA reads TGTGCCAGCAGTTACCACACCTCGGGACGGAATCAGCCCCAGCATTTT. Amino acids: CASSYHTSGRNQPQHF.

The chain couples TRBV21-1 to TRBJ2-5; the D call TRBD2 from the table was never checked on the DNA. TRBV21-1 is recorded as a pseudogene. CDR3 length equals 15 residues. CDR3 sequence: CASSKVWDYRETQYF. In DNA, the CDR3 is TGTGCCAGCAGCAAAGTCTGGGACTACCGAGAGACCCAGTACTTC.

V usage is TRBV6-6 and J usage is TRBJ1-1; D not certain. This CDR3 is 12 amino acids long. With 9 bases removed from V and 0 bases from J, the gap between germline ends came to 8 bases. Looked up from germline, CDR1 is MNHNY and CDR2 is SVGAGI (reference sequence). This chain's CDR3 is CASWQLNTEAFF. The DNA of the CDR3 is TGTGCCAGTTGGCAGCTGAACACTGAAGCTTTCTTT.

CDR3: CASSPIGTGWRETQYF. The CDR3 bases are TGTGCCAGCAGTCCCATCGGGACAGGCTGGCGAGAGACCCAGTACTTC. The chain recombines TRBV27 with TRBJ2-5; 8 nucleotides align to TRBD1. J gave up 4 bases and V 5 bases, and 12 bases lay outside the gene matches. Per germline, CDR1 MNHEY and CDR2 SMNVEV (reference sequence). The CDR3 has 16 amino acids.

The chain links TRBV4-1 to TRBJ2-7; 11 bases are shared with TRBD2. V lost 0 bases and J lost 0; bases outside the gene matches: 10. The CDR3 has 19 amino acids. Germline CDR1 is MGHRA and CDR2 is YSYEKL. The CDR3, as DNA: TGCGCCAGCAGCCAAGATCCCCTACTAGCGGGAGAATACTCCTACGAGCAGTACTTC. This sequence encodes CASSQDPLLAGEYSYEQYF.

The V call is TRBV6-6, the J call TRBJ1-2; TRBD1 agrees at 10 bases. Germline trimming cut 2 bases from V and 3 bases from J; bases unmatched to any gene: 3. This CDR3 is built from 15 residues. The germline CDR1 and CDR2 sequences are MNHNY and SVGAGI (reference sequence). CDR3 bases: TGTGCCAGCAGTTACGTGACAGGGGGCGACTATGGCTACACCTTC. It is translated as CASSYVTGGDYGYTF.

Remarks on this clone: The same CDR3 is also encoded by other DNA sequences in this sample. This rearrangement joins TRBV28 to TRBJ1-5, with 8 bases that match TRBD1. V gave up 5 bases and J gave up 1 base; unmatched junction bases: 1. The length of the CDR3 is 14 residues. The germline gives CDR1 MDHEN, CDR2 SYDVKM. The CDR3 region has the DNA TGTGCCAGCAGTAACAGGGGGAGCAATCAGCCCCAGCATTTT. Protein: CASSNRGSNQPQHF.

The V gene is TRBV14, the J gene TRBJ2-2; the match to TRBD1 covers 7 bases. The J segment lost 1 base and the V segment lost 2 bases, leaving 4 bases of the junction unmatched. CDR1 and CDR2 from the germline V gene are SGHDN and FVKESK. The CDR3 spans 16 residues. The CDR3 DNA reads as TGTGCCAGCAGCCAATTCGGGACAGAGAACACCGGGGAGCTGTTTTTT. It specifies CASSQFGTENTGELFF.

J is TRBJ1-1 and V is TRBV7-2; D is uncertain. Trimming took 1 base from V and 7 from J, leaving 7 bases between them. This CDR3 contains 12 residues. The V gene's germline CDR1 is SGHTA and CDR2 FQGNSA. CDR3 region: CASSLEIVEAFF. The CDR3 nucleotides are TGTGCCAGCAGCTTAGAGATTGTTGAAGCTTTCTTT.

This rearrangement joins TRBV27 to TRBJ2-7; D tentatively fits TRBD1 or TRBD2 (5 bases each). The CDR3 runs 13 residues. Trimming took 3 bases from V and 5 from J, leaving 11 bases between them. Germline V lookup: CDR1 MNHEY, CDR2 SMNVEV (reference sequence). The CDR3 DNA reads TGTGCCAGCAGTTTGGAGAGGGGCCACGAGCAGTACTTC. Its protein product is CASSLERGHEQYF.

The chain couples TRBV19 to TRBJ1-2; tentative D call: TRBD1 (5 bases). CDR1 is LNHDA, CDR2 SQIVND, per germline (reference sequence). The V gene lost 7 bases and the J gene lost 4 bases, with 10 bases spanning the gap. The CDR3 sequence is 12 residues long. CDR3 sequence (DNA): TGTGCCAGTATAGACAGATCCTATGGCTACACCTTC. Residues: CASIDRSYGYTF. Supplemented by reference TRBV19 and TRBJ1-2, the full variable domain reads DGGITQSPKYLFRKEGQNVTLSCEQNLNHDAMYWYRQDPGQGLRLIYYSQIVNDFQKGDIAEGYSVSREKKESFPLTVTSAQKNPTAFYLCASIDRSYGYTFGSGTRLTVV.

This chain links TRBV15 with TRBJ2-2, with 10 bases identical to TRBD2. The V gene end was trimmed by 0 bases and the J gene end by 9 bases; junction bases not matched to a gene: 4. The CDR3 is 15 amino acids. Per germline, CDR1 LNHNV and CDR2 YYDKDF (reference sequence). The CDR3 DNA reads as TGTGCCACCAGCAGAGATCCACTAGCGGGACGGGAGCTGTTTTTT. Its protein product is CATSRDPLAGRELFF.

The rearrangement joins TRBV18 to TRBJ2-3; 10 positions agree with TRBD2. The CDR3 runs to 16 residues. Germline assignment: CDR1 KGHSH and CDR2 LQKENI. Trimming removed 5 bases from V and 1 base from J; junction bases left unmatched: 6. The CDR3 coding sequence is TGTGCCAGCTCAGTCCAAGCGGGAGGGGGCACAGATACGCAGTATTTT. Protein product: CASSVQAGGGTDTQYF.

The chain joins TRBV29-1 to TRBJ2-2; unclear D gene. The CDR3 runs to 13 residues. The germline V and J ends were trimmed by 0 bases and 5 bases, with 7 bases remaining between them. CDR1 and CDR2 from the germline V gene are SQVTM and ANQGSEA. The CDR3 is CSVEDKGTGELFF. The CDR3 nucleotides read TGCAGCGTTGAAGATAAGGGTACCGGGGAGCTGTTTTTT.

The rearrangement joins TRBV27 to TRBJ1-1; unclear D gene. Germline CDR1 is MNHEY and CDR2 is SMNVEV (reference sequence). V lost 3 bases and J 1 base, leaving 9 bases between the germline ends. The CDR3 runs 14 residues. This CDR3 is CASSLRYSNTEAFF. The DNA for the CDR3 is TGTGCCAGCAGTTTGCGATACTCGAACACTGAAGCTTTCTTT.

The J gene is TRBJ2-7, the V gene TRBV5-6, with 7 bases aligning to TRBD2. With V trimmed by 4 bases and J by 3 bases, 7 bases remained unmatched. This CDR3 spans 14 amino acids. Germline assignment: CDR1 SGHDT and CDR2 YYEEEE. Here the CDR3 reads CASSEAGSYYEQYF. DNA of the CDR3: TGTGCCAGCAGCGAAGCGGGATCCTACTACGAGCAGTACTTC.

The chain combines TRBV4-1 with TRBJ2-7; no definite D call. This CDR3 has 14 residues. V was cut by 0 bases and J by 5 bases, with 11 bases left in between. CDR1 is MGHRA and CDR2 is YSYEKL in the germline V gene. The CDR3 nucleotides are TGCGCCAGCAGCCAAGAAACTCCTAGGGACGAGCAGTACTTC. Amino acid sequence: CASSQETPRDEQYF.

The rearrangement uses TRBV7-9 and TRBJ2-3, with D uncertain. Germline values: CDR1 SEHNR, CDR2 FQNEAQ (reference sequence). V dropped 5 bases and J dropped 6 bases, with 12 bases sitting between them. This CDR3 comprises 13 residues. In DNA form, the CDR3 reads TGTGCCAGCAGCCAAGGCTCCACCGATACGCAGTATTTT. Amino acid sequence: CASSQGSTDTQYF.

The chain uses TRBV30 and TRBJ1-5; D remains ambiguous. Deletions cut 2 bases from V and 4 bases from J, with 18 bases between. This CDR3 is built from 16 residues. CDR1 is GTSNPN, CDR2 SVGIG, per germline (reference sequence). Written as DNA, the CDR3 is TGTGCCTGGAGTATGGTAGGGATAGTAGAAAATCAGCCCCAGCATTTT. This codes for CAWSMVGIVENQPQHF.